The 21 T cell receptor beta chains listed next were all sequenced from one sample in a study of T cell repertoires in cytomegalovirus infection. TCRdb ran MiXCR on the reads and lists one entry per CDR3 protein. The sample has hundreds of thousands of distinct CDR3 sequences, about 11% seen once. Material for sequencing was PBMCs. The receptors stem from a human donor in good health (CMV status not recorded). Some clones in this sample may be carry-over from other donors' samples.

This clonotype was found a few times. The chain carries TRBV20-1 and TRBJ2-5, with TRBD2 matching over 9 bases. This CDR3 has 14 amino acids. Per the germline V gene, CDR1 is DFQATT and CDR2 is SNEGSKA (reference sequence). V dropped 6 bases and J dropped 4; count of bases not matched to a gene: 9. DNA of the CDR3: TGCAGTGCAACGCCGGGACTAGCAGGAGAGACCCAGTACTTC. It yields the protein CSATPGLAGETQYF.

This clonotype was detected many times. This rearrangement joins TRBV20-1 to TRBJ1-3; no clear D. V lost 0 bases and J 0 bases, leaving 12 bases between the germline ends. The CDR3 is made up of 16 amino acids. Per the germline V gene, CDR1 is DFQATT and CDR2 is SNEGSKA (reference sequence). The CDR3 is CSARDYTESSGNTIYF. CDR3 nucleotides: TGCAGTGCTAGAGATTACACGGAAAGCTCTGGAAACACCATATATTTT.

This clonotype was detected ten times or more. The chain links TRBV12-3 or TRBV12-4 to TRBJ2-3; 8 bases align to TRBD2. CDR3 length: 14 residues. After removal of 6 bases from V and 4 bases from J, the junction contained 6 bases not matched to a gene. The CDR3 loop is CASRSGSWPDTQYF. The DNA of the CDR3 is TGTGCCAGCAGGAGCGGGAGCTGGCCAGATACGCAGTATTTT.

V usage is TRBV10-3 and J usage is TRBJ2-5; D is tentatively TRBD1 or TRBD2 (5 bases each). The germline V gene encodes CDR1 ENHRY and CDR2 SYGVKD. Trimming pared 4 bases from V and 1 base from J, leaving 10 bases between. This CDR3 is 14 amino acids long. DNA for the CDR3: TGTGCCATCAGTGCCGGGGCATGCCAAGAGACCCAGTACTTC. Translating gives CAISAGACQETQYF.

This clonotype was counted only a few times. The chain employs TRBV4-1 and TRBJ1-1; the match to TRBD1 covers 9 bases. CDR1 and CDR2 (germline): MGHRA, YSYEKL. The CDR3 has 17 amino acids. The J segment lost 1 base and the V segment lost 0 bases, leaving 6 bases of the junction unmatched. The CDR3, as DNA: TGCGCCAGCAGCCAAGAAGGGGGACAGGGACCGAACACTGAAGCTTTCTTT. Its protein is CASSQEGGQGPNTEAFF.

This clonotype has more than one count but fewer than ten. V usage is TRBV6-2 or TRBV6-3 and J usage is TRBJ2-1; D uncertain. V gave up 0 bases and J gave up 10 bases, with 7 bases separating them. CDR1 and CDR2 from the germline V gene are MNHEY and SVGEGT. The CDR3 runs to 12 residues. The CDR3 loop is CASSYSSTEQFF. The CDR3 bases are TGTGCCAGCAGTTACTCGAGCACCGAGCAGTTCTTC.

This rearrangement joins TRBV9 to TRBJ1-5, with D hard to call. The length of the CDR3 is 13 residues. Germline CDR1 reads SGDLS; CDR2 reads YYNGEE. The germline V and J ends were trimmed by 0 bases and 9 bases, with 10 bases remaining between them. CDR3: CASSVAPAGPQHF. The CDR3 DNA is TGTGCCAGCAGCGTAGCCCCCGCAGGGCCCCAGCATTTT.

At least ten counts were recorded for this clonotype. This chain uses TRBV24-1 with TRBJ2-1, with 7 bases fitting TRBD2. With V trimmed by 6 bases and J by 1 base, 20 bases remained unmatched. The CDR3 sequence is 20 residues long. The V gene's germline CDR1 is KGHDR and CDR2 SFDVKD. In nucleotides, the CDR3 is TGTGCCACCAGTCCGACCACGCCTAGGCCGGGGGGTGAGTCCTACAATGAGCAGTTCTTC. It yields the protein CATSPTTPRPGGESYNEQFF.

The chain is built from TRBV15 and TRBJ1-6; 9 bases map to TRBD1. This CDR3 region has 16 residues. The germline CDR1 and CDR2 sequences are LNHNV and YYDKDF (reference sequence). Trimming removed 5 bases from V and 7 bases from J; junction bases left unmatched: 9. This chain's CDR3 is CATSLTRTGDNSPLHF. CDR3 nucleotides: TGTGCCACCAGCTTAACCCGGACAGGGGACAATTCACCCCTCCACTTT.

The V and J genes are TRBV20-1 and TRBJ1-5; 8 nucleotides line up with TRBD1. With 0 bases clipped from V and 0 bases from J, the junction kept 13 bases outside the gene matches. There are 19 residues in the CDR3. Per germline, CDR1 DFQATT and CDR2 SNEGSKA (reference sequence). CDR3 amino acids: CSARDYGSGGLNSNQPQHF. DNA of the CDR3: TGCAGTGCTAGAGATTATGGGTCAGGGGGCTTGAATAGCAATCAGCCCCAGCATTTT.

There are many counts of this clonotype. CDR3 bases: TGTGCCAGCAGCCAAGAAGGAAGTACTAGCGGGGAGCAGTTCTTC. It yields the protein CASSQEGSTSGEQFF. The chain couples TRBV3-1 to TRBJ2-1, with 9 bases that match TRBD2. This CDR3 contains 15 residues. The trim removed 0 bases at V and 10 bases at J, leaving 7 bases unmatched. Germline lookup yields CDR1 LGHDT and CDR2 YNNKEL (reference sequence).

This clonotype was recorded a few times. The rearrangement joins TRBV5-1 to TRBJ2-3; 10 nucleotides agree with TRBD2. This CDR3 contains 18 residues. J was trimmed by 3 bases and V by 5 bases; bases with no gene match: 15. Per the germline V gene, CDR1 is SGHRS and CDR2 is YFSETQ. CDR3 loop: CASRPHAASGRGTDTQYF. CDR3 nucleotide sequence: TGCGCCAGCAGGCCGCACGCGGCTAGCGGGAGAGGAACAGATACGCAGTATTTT.

The chain links TRBV5-4 to TRBJ1-1, with 9 bases that match TRBD1. The germline gives CDR1 SGHNT, CDR2 YYREEE (reference sequence). J lost 4 bases, V lost 4 bases, and 8 bases had no gene match. The CDR3 is made up of 15 amino acids. Written as DNA, the CDR3 is TGTGCCAGCAGCCCGGGGACAGGGAGGATCACTGAAGCTTTCTTT. This encodes CASSPGTGRITEAFF.

This clonotype was detected many times. The chain combines TRBV9 with TRBJ2-3; D remains unclear. CDR3 length: 14 amino acids. Trimming took off 2 bases at V and 4 bases at J, with 11 bases between the two ends. CDR1 is SGDLS and CDR2 is YYNGEE in the germline V gene. CDR3 protein: CASSVAPDADTQYF. DNA for the CDR3: TGTGCCAGCAGCGTTGCCCCCGACGCAGATACGCAGTATTTT.

Only a few counts were recorded for this clonotype. This rearrangement joins TRBV7-9 to TRBJ2-5; D perhaps matches TRBD2 (7 bases). V was trimmed by 4 bases and J by 5 bases, leaving 20 bases between them. The germline V gene has CDR1 SEHNR and CDR2 FQNEAQ (reference sequence). The CDR3 has 16 residues. CDR3 sequence reads: CASSSPPGGGEETQYF. The CDR3 DNA follows: TGTGCCAGCAGCTCCCCCCCAGGAGGGGGGGAGGAGACCCAGTACTTC.

This clonotype was seen at least ten times. V gene TRBV7-6 combines with J gene TRBJ2-7, with 9 bases lining up with TRBD1. The trim removed 5 bases at V and 3 bases at J, leaving 8 bases unmatched. This CDR3 has 15 residues. Germline values: CDR1 SGHVS, CDR2 FNYEAQ. CDR3 sequence reads: CASSPWTGVNYEQYF. DNA for the CDR3: TGTGCCAGCAGCCCCTGGACAGGGGTCAACTACGAGCAGTACTTC.

This clonotype was counted ten times or more. The V gene is TRBV28, the J gene TRBJ2-7; D gene uncertain. V was cut by 6 bases and J by 2 bases, with 17 bases left in between. From germline, CDR1 is MDHEN and CDR2 SYDVKM. The CDR3 length is 15 residues. CDR3 nucleotide sequence: TGTGCCAGCAGACACCTCCTGGGCGCCGCCTACGAGCAGTACTTC. Translating it yields CASRHLLGAAYEQYF.

This clonotype was seen at least ten times. The rearrangement uses TRBV7-8 and TRBJ2-3; weak D call: TRBD1 (5 bases). V dropped 3 bases and J dropped 6 bases, with 16 bases sitting between them. Germline lookup yields CDR1 SGHVS and CDR2 FQNEAQ. CDR3 length equals 15 residues. CDR3 nucleotide sequence: TGTGCCAGCAGCTTGGGGCGTCCGCTTAGGGATACGCAGTATTTT. Encoded protein: CASSLGRPLRDTQYF. Based on the CDR3 plus reference TRBV7-8 and TRBJ2-3, the full variable domain is GAGVSQSPRYKVAKRGQDVALRCDPISGHVSLFWYQQALGQGPEFLTYFQNEAQLDKSGLPSDRFFAERPEGSVSTLKIQRTQQEDSAVYLCASSLGRPLRDTQYFGPGTRLTVL.

This clonotype was recorded at least ten times. The chain employs TRBV29-1 and TRBJ2-7, with 7 bases that match TRBD1. The CDR3 has 15 amino acids. Looked up from germline, CDR1 is SQVTM and CDR2 is ANQGSEA. J was trimmed by 1 base and V by 1 base; bases with no gene match: 7. The CDR3 coding sequence is TGCAGCGTTGAAGTTGGTGGACAGGTGTCCTACGAGCAGTACTTC. Translating it yields CSVEVGGQVSYEQYF.

The chain joins TRBV20-1 to TRBJ1-2; D is unresolved. The CDR3 covers 13 residues. Trimming took off 1 base at V and 0 bases at J, with 6 bases between the two ends. In germline, CDR1 is DFQATT, CDR2 SNEGSKA (reference sequence). CDR3 loop: CSARAMANYGYTF. The CDR3 nucleotides are TGCAGTGCTAGAGCAATGGCTAACTATGGCTACACCTTC.

The chain links TRBV20-1 to TRBJ2-7, with D uncertain. Germline values: CDR1 DFQATT, CDR2 SNEGSKA (reference sequence). CDR3 length: 12 residues. V lost 1 base and J 2 bases, leaving 6 bases between the germline ends. The CDR3 region is CSARGWTYEQYF. CDR3 in DNA: TGCAGTGCTAGAGGGTGGACCTACGAGCAGTACTTC.